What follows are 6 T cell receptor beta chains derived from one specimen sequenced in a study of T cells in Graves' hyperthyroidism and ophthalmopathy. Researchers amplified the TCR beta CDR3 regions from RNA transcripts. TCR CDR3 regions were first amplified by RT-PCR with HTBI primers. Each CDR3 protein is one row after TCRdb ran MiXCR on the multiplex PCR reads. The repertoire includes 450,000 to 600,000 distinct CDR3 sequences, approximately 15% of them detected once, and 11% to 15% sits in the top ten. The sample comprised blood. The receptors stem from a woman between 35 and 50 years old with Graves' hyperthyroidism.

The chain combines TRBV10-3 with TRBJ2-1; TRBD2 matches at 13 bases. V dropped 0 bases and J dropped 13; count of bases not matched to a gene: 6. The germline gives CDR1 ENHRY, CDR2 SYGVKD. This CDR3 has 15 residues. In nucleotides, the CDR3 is TGTGCCATCAGTGAGTCTCTGGGACTAGCGGGAACTCAGTTCTTC. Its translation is CAISESLGLAGTQFF.

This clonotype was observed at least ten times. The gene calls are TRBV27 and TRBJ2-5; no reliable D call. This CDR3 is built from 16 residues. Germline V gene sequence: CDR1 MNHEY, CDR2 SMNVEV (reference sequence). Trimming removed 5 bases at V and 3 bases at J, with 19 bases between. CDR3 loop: CASSPTPIAPEETQYF. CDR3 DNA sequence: TGTGCCAGCAGTCCGACCCCTATAGCCCCAGAAGAGACCCAGTACTTC.

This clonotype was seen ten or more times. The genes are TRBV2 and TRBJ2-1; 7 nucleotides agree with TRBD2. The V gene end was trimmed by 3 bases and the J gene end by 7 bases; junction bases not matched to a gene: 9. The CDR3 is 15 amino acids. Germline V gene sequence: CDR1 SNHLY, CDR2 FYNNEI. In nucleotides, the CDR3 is TGTGCCAGCAGTGAGGGAGCGGGACGTCGGAATGAGCAGTTCTTC. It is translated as CASSEGAGRRNEQFF.

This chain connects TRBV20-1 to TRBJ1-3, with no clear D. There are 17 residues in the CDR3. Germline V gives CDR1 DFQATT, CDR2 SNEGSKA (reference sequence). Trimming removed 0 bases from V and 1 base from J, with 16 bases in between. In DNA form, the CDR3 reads TGCAGTGCTAGAGATCAGGAAAGCTCATATTCTGGAAACACCATATATTTT. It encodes CSARDQESSYSGNTIYF.

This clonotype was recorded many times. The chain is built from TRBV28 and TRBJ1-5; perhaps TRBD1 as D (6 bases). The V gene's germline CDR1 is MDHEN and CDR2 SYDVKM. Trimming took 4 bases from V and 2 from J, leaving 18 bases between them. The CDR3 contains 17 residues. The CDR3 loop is CASSSRLLQGGNQPQHF. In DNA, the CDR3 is TGTGCCAGCAGTTCTAGGCTCTTACAGGGAGGCAATCAGCCCCAGCATTTT.

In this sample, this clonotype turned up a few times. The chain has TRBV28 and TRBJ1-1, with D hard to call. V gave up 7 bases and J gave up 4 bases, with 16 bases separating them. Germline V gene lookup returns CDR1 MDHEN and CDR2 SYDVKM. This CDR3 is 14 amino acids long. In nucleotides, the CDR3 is TGTGCCAGCATTTTCGGGAGTCCCGGCACTGAAGCTTTCTTT. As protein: CASIFGSPGTEAFF.